These 23 T cell receptor beta chains came from one sample sequenced in a study of T cell responses to AZD1222 COVID-19 vaccine. Assay: immunoSEQ multiplex PCR; the TCRdb copy retains only in-frame clones and omits some. The data hold about 140,000 clones, with approximately 90% observed a single time. Sample: peripheral blood, taken on day 0 of AZD1222 vaccination. The receptors stem from an adult in good health.

J is TRBJ2-3 and V is TRBV29-1; the match to TRBD1 covers 7 bases. The CDR3 contains 15 residues. Germline V CDR1 and CDR2: SQVTM, ANQGSEA. Unmatched junction bases numbered 10, after V lost 7 bases and J lost 0 bases. CDR3 sequence reads: CSALQGTRSTDTQYF. DNA for the CDR3: TGCAGCGCCCTACAGGGGACGAGAAGCACAGATACGCAGTATTTT.

Only one count was recorded for this clone. The V gene is TRBV6-1, the J gene TRBJ2-1, with 8 bases identical to TRBD2. V was clipped by 4 bases and J by 4 bases; unmatched bases: 9. This CDR3 comprises 16 residues. In germline, CDR1 is MNHNS, CDR2 SASEGT. The CDR3 region is CASSAPRGGRYNEQFF. In DNA form, the CDR3 reads TGTGCCAGCAGTGCCCCCCGCGGGGGGCGATACAATGAGCAGTTCTTC.

The table lists this clone with a few counts. This chain connects TRBV4-2 to TRBJ2-7; no clear D. The CDR3 loop spans 16 amino acids. Trimming pared 0 bases from V and 0 bases from J, leaving 12 bases between. Germline loops: CDR1 LGHNA, CDR2 YNFKEQ. DNA of the CDR3: TGTGCCAGCAGCCAAGAAGGTTCAGGTAGCTCCTACGAGCAGTACTTC. This gives the protein CASSQEGSGSSYEQYF.

The J gene is TRBJ1-5, the V gene TRBV5-1, with a weak D call TRBD1 (6 bases). CDR1 SGHRS and CDR2 YFSETQ come from the germline V gene. The CDR3 extends over 15 amino acids. Trimming shortened V by 4 bases and J by 3 bases, and 14 bases separated the two germline ends. The CDR3: CASSPGQRDNQPQHF. CDR3 bases: TGCGCCAGCAGCCCGGGACAACGGGACAATCAGCCCCAGCATTTT. Based on the CDR3 plus reference TRBV5-1 and TRBJ1-5, the full variable domain is KAGVTQTPRYLIKTRGQQVTLSCSPISGHRSVSWYQQTPGQGLQFLFEYFSETQRNKGNFPGRFSGRQFSNSRSEMNVSTLELGDSALYLCASSPGQRDNQPQHFGDGTRLSIL.

This chain uses TRBV28 with TRBJ1-1; D unclear. The CDR3 has 16 residues. V was pared by 3 bases and J by 0 bases, with 14 bases between. The germline V gene encodes CDR1 MDHEN and CDR2 SYDVKM. Written as DNA, the CDR3 is TGTGCCAGCAGTTTCCCCATATTAACCATGAACACTGAAGCTTTCTTT. It codes for CASSFPILTMNTEAFF.

The chain employs TRBV5-6 and TRBJ2-1; D might be TRBD2 (5 bases). The ends were cut back, 4 bases at V and 3 bases at J, with 20 bases in the middle. CDR1 is SGHDT and CDR2 is YYEEEE in the germline V gene. The CDR3 extends over 17 amino acids. For the CDR3, the DNA is TGTGCCAGCAGCCCTGTCGAGTCGAGCGGTTACTACAATGAGCAGTTCTTC. This encodes CASSPVESSGYYNEQFF.

This clone was seen a single time. V gene TRBV19 combines with J gene TRBJ2-1; possible D gene TRBD2, 7 bases. The CDR3 has 16 amino acids. The germline CDR1 and CDR2 sequences are LNHDA and SQIVND (reference sequence). Trimming took off 5 bases at V and 8 bases at J, with 22 bases between the two ends. The CDR3 sequence is CASSRSRTGGGDEQFF. The CDR3 bases are TGTGCCAGTAGTCGCTCCCGAACGGGCGGGGGCGATGAGCAGTTCTTC.

The chain is built from TRBV11-2 and TRBJ1-2, with a weak D call TRBD1 (5 bases). This CDR3 is built from 12 residues. V shed 10 bases and J shed 1 base, with 10 bases lying between them. CDR1 and CDR2 (germline): SGHAT, FQNNGV. The CDR3 region is CATGTVNYGYTF. CDR3 nucleotide sequence: TGTGCCACCGGGACGGTTAACTATGGCTACACCTTC.

The V gene is TRBV5-1, the J gene TRBJ1-6; TRBD1 might be the D (6 bases). Trimming took off 0 bases at V and 3 bases at J, with 13 bases between the two ends. From germline, CDR1 is SGHRS and CDR2 YFSETQ. The CDR3 is 17 amino acids. CDR3 coding DNA: TGCGCCAGCAGCTTGGACCCTCTCAGGGGCTATAATTCACCCCTCCACTTT. Amino acid sequence: CASSLDPLRGYNSPLHF.

CDR3 sequence (DNA): TGTGCCAGCAGTCTTACCGGAGGGACTGAAGCTTTCTTT. It specifies CASSLTGGTEAFF. The chain links TRBV27 to TRBJ1-1; D not resolved. The germline gives CDR1 MNHEY, CDR2 SMNVEV (reference sequence). CDR3 length: 13 amino acids. The V and J ends lost 5 bases and 5 bases respectively, with 12 bases between them.

This sequence joins TRBV6-1 and TRBJ1-2; 9 nucleotides line up with TRBD1. V shed 1 base, J shed 8 bases, and the junction held 11 bases outside the gene matches. Germline V CDR1 and CDR2: MNHNS, SASEGT. CDR3 length equals 16 residues. The CDR3 loop is CASSEEGTGRVKGYTF. CDR3 nucleotide sequence: TGTGCCAGCAGTGAAGAGGGGACAGGGCGCGTCAAGGGCTACACCTTC.

The chain has TRBV7-9 and TRBJ1-2; D might be TRBD1 (6 bases). CDR1 SEHNR and CDR2 FQNEAQ come from the germline V gene (reference sequence). V was cut by 5 bases and J by 6 bases, with 16 bases left in between. The CDR3 covers 14 residues. The CDR3 loop is CASSLDTGLNGYTF. The CDR3 DNA reads as TGTGCCAGCAGCCTAGACACAGGGTTAAATGGCTACACCTTC.

The J gene is TRBJ1-2, the V gene TRBV5-1, with 7 positions matching TRBD1. The ends lost 3 bases at V and 8 bases at J; junction bases unmatched: 10. The CDR3 length is 14 residues. Germline loops: CDR1 SGHRS, CDR2 YFSETQ. The DNA of the CDR3 is TGCGCCAGCAGCTACTCGACAGGGAGTGAAGGCTACACCTTC. Its translation: CASSYSTGSEGYTF.

This clone was counted a few times. The same CDR3 also results from other DNA sequences found in this sample. The chain employs TRBV5-1 and TRBJ2-1; 10 nucleotides align to TRBD1. The CDR3 is made up of 15 amino acids. Looked up from germline, CDR1 is SGHRS and CDR2 is YFSETQ. With V trimmed by 2 bases and J by 4 bases, 3 bases remained unmatched. CDR3 bases: TGCGCCAGCAGCTTAGGACAGGGGGAATACAATGAGCAGTTCTTC. The encoded protein is CASSLGQGEYNEQFF. Full variable domain (outside the CDR3, taken from reference TRBV5-1 and TRBJ2-1): KAGVTQTPRYLIKTRGQQVTLSCSPISGHRSVSWYQQTPGQGLQFLFEYFSETQRNKGNFPGRFSGRQFSNSRSEMNVSTLELGDSALYLCASSLGQGEYNEQFFGPGTRLTVL.

The chain carries TRBV2 and TRBJ2-5; D is uncertain. The CDR3 extends over 12 amino acids. V shed 1 base and J shed 5 bases, with 5 bases lying between them. CDR1 is SNHLY, CDR2 FYNNEI, per germline. Written as DNA, the CDR3 is TGTGCCAGCAGTGAAGATGATGAGACCCAGTACTTC. Protein product: CASSEDDETQYF. The complete variable domain, with remaining parts taken from reference TRBV2 and TRBJ2-5, reads EPEVTQTPSHQVTQMGQEVILRCVPISNHLYFYWYRQILGQKVEFLVSFYNNEISEKSEIFDDQFSVERPDGSNFTLKIRSTKLEDSAMYFCASSEDDETQYFGPGTRLLVL.

This chain connects TRBV2 to TRBJ2-1, with 7 bases matching TRBD2. Germline loops: CDR1 SNHLY, CDR2 FYNNEI. The V segment lost 8 bases and the J segment 6 bases; nucleotides outside the gene matches: 10. This CDR3 has 14 residues. The CDR3 sequence is CASAQLLASNEQFF. In DNA, the CDR3 is TGTGCCAGCGCCCAACTACTAGCGTCCAATGAGCAGTTCTTC.

The chain employs TRBV19 and TRBJ1-1; D is possibly TRBD1 (6 bases). Deletions cut 7 bases from V and 1 base from J, with 16 bases between. Germline assignment: CDR1 LNHDA and CDR2 SQIVND (reference sequence). The CDR3 consists of 15 residues. The CDR3 sequence: CASTPLGQPNTEAFF. The DNA for the CDR3 is TGTGCCAGTACCCCACTTGGACAGCCGAACACTGAAGCTTTCTTT. Variable domain in full (rest from reference TRBV19 and TRBJ1-1): DGGITQSPKYLFRKEGQNVTLSCEQNLNHDAMYWYRQDPGQGLRLIYYSQIVNDFQKGDIAEGYSVSREKKESFPLTVTSAQKNPTAFYLCASTPLGQPNTEAFFGQGTRLTVV.

The chain couples TRBV2 to TRBJ1-5; D ambiguous. The V gene's germline CDR1 is SNHLY and CDR2 FYNNEI. CDR3 length: 16 amino acids. Trimming removed 5 bases at V and 3 bases at J, with 17 bases between. CDR3 DNA: TGTGCCAGCAGTACAATTGGGGTCACCTTCAATCAGCCCCAGCATTTT. Translating gives CASSTIGVTFNQPQHF.

The V and J genes are TRBV6-5 and TRBJ1-4; D call uncertain. CDR3 length equals 15 residues. V was shortened by 2 bases and J by 11 bases, with 18 bases between the two germline ends. Germline loops: CDR1 MNHEY, CDR2 SVGAGI. CDR3 in DNA: TGTGCCAGCAGTTACGAGTCGGATAGGGTAGGGAAACTGTTTTTT. Residues: CASSYESDRVGKLFF.

V usage is TRBV6-5 and J usage is TRBJ1-1; D is undetermined. This CDR3 has 15 amino acids. The V gene's germline CDR1 is MNHEY and CDR2 SVGAGI. The germline V and J ends were trimmed by 6 bases and 1 base, with 15 bases remaining between them. The CDR3 nucleotides read TGTGCCAGCAGGGAGTCCGGGAACTGGAACACTGAAGCTTTCTTT. This encodes CASRESGNWNTEAFF.

This sequence joins TRBV5-1 and TRBJ2-1; TRBD2 agrees at 13 bases. The CDR3 totals 15 residues. V trimming: 4 bases; J trimming: 9 bases; junction bases outside the gene matches: 7. Germline V gives CDR1 SGHRS, CDR2 YFSETQ. This CDR3 reads CASSETSGGRGEQFF. CDR3 bases: TGCGCCAGCAGCGAGACTAGCGGGGGGCGTGGTGAGCAGTTCTTC.

This chain links TRBV5-1 with TRBJ2-7, with D perhaps assigned TRBD1 or TRBD2 (5 bases each). The length of the CDR3 is 12 residues. Trimming took 3 bases from V and 2 from J, leaving 6 bases between them. Per germline, CDR1 SGHRS and CDR2 YFSETQ. The CDR3 bases are TGCGCCAGCAGCTGGGGGACCTACGAGCAGTACTTC. This encodes CASSWGTYEQYF.

This chain joins TRBV7-2 and TRBJ2-3; D possibly matches TRBD1 or TRBD2 (6 bases each). Germline loops: CDR1 SGHTA, CDR2 FQGNSA. V was trimmed by 3 bases and J by 2 bases, leaving 15 bases between them. The CDR3 is 16 residues long. The chain's CDR3 is CASSLGAGTYTDTQYF. CDR3 nucleotides: TGTGCCAGCAGCTTGGGGGCGGGGACGTACACAGATACGCAGTATTTT.